The 20 T cell receptor beta chains below were found in one sample sequenced in a study of CD8+ T cells in alopecia areata. The treatment here: oral pan-JAK inhibitor, 5-10 mg twice daily. Extracted RNA was reverse transcribed into cDNA, the sequencing template. The table came from immunoSEQ multiplex PCR; TCRdb's copy has only in-frame clones and leaves some out. The sample has 150,000 to 200,000 clones, about 53% seen once. The sample here was CD8+ T cells sorted from blood, taken at week 24, from a patient treated with tofacitinib. Every receptor here comes from a human donor with alopecia areata.

This chain connects TRBV29-1 to TRBJ2-5; D is perhaps TRBD1 (5 bases). The assigned J gene may be wrong: the sequence end matches TRBJ2-7 better. CDR3 size: 12 residues. Germline CDR1 reads SQVTM; CDR2 reads ANQGSEA. CDR3 in amino acids: CSVETASYEQYF. CDR3 coding DNA: TGCAGCGTCGAGACAGCCTCTTACGAGCAGTACTTC.

The rearrangement joins TRBV5-6 to TRBJ1-6; perhaps TRBD1 as D (5 bases). The V end lost 6 bases, the J end lost 10 bases, and 17 bases lay between the germline ends. This CDR3 is built from 14 residues. Germline V gene lookup returns CDR1 SGHDT and CDR2 YYEEEE. For the CDR3, the DNA is TGTGCCAGCACCGGGGAGGGGAAGGCATCACCCCTCCACTTT. Its translation is CASTGEGKASPLHF.

A few counts support this clone. V and J are TRBV7-8 and TRBJ2-4, with D tentatively TRBD1 (6 bases). The CDR3 spans 17 residues. The germline V gene encodes CDR1 SGHVS and CDR2 FQNEAQ. Between the trimmed V and J ends, which lost 1 base and 0 bases, there was a span of 13 bases. The CDR3 DNA follows: TGTGCCAGCAGCTTAGACGAGAGGGGGTTAGCCAAAAACATTCAGTACTTC. Amino acid sequence: CASSLDERGLAKNIQYF.

This clone was counted a few times. The gene calls are TRBV29-1 and TRBJ2-3; no reliable D call. This CDR3 is built from 14 residues. Germline V gene data show CDR1 as SQVTM and CDR2 as ANQGSEA. V lost 0 bases and J 0 bases, leaving 7 bases between the germline ends. CDR3 coding DNA: TGCAGCGTTGAAGAAGGGTTAAGCACAGATACGCAGTATTTT. Protein: CSVEEGLSTDTQYF.

This clone has only a few counts. This chain connects TRBV5-1 to TRBJ2-7; TRBD2 might be the D (6 bases). The CDR3 extends over 14 amino acids. V was cut by 2 bases and J by 2 bases, with 11 bases left in between. Germline assignment: CDR1 SGHRS and CDR2 YFSETQ. CDR3 nucleotide sequence: TGCGCCAGCAGCTTAGACGGAGGGGCCTACGAGCAGTACTTC. Translating it yields CASSLDGGAYEQYF. The complete variable domain, with remaining parts taken from reference TRBV5-1 and TRBJ2-7, reads KAGVTQTPRYLIKTRGQQVTLSCSPISGHRSVSWYQQTPGQGLQFLFEYFSETQRNKGNFPGRFSGRQFSNSRSEMNVSTLELGDSALYLCASSLDGGAYEQYFGPGTRLTVT.

CDR3 residues: CASSLMGSNYGYTF. The CDR3 coding sequence is TGTGCCAGCAGTTTAATGGGCAGCAACTATGGCTACACCTTC. The chain is built from TRBV28 and TRBJ1-2; D is ambiguous. From germline, CDR1 is MDHEN and CDR2 SYDVKM. The CDR3 is 14 residues long. The germline V and J ends were trimmed by 2 bases and 2 bases, with 9 bases remaining between them.

The chain joins TRBV29-1 to TRBJ1-2; 7 bases are shared with TRBD1. Germline loops: CDR1 SQVTM, CDR2 ANQGSEA. V lost 4 bases to trimming and J lost 0 bases; unmatched junction nucleotides: 2. The CDR3 totals 13 residues. The CDR3 DNA follows: TGCAGCGTTGTGACAGGGTCTAACTATGGCTACACCTTC. Translation: CSVVTGSNYGYTF.

The chain uses TRBV2 and TRBJ2-1, with unresolved D. The V gene's germline CDR1 is SNHLY and CDR2 FYNNEI. The V end was cut by 6 bases, the J end by 3 bases, with 9 bases between. This CDR3 comprises 13 residues. The CDR3 sequence: CASSQSGYNEQFF. The CDR3 coding sequence is TGTGCCAGCAGCCAAAGTGGCTACAATGAGCAGTTCTTC.

This clone was detected only once. The rearrangement links TRBV27 to TRBJ1-1; D perhaps matches TRBD1 (5 bases). CDR3 length equals 13 residues. Germline V gives CDR1 MNHEY, CDR2 SMNVEV (reference sequence). The germline V and J ends were trimmed by 0 bases and 9 bases, with 11 bases remaining between them. Here the CDR3 DNA reads TGTGCCAGCAGTTTATCGATTGGGACGCAAGCTTTCTTT. This encodes CASSLSIGTQAFF.

The genes are TRBV15 and TRBJ2-1, with a tentative D call TRBD2 (5 bases). Germline V gene lookup returns CDR1 LNHNV and CDR2 YYDKDF (reference sequence). The length of the CDR3 is 16 residues. Trimming cost V 0 bases and J 10 bases, with 19 bases left between them. In DNA, the CDR3 is TGTGCCACCAGCAGAGATCGGGAACTCGCCCTAGGGGAGCAGTTCTTC. Translating it yields CATSRDRELALGEQFF.

This clone was counted between two and nine times. V usage is TRBV10-2 and J usage is TRBJ2-1, with 7 bases aligning to TRBD2. Germline assignment: CDR1 WSHSY and CDR2 SAAADI. The J segment lost 7 bases and the V segment lost 8 bases, leaving 2 bases of the junction unmatched. The CDR3 is made up of 11 amino acids. This CDR3 is CASGGGNEQFF. The CDR3 nucleotides are TGCGCCAGCGGGGGAGGGAATGAGCAGTTCTTC.

The rearrangement uses TRBV7-2 and TRBJ2-5; D possibly uses TRBD1 or TRBD2 (5 bases each). The CDR3 totals 16 residues. Germline CDR1 is SGHTA and CDR2 is FQGNSA. The ends were cut back, 5 bases at V and 2 bases at J, with 18 bases in the middle. This CDR3 reads CASSPSGPTPQETQYF. CDR3 DNA: TGTGCCAGCAGCCCGTCGGGGCCTACACCTCAAGAGACCCAGTACTTC.

This sequence joins TRBV23-1 and TRBJ2-1; D is undetermined. TRBV23-1 is treated as an ORF (open reading frame) with a function not yet certain. CDR3 length equals 16 residues. V lost 6 bases to trimming and J lost 5 bases, with 20 bases between them. The CDR3: CASSLLWKESHNEQFF. CDR3 DNA: TGCGCCAGCAGCCTTCTCTGGAAGGAGAGCCACAATGAGCAGTTCTTC.

J is TRBJ1-4 and V is TRBV5-6, with D possibly matching TRBD1 (5 bases). This CDR3 comprises 17 residues. V lost 1 base and J lost 7, with 20 bases in between. Germline CDR1 and CDR2: SGHDT and YYEEEE. CDR3 nucleotide sequence: TGTGCCAGCAGCTTGAGGAAGTGGGGGATGGAGGGTGAAAAACTGTTTTTT. Translated: CASSLRKWGMEGEKLFF.

The chain uses TRBV29-1 and TRBJ2-7; no definite D call. The ends were cut back, 6 bases at V and 0 bases at J, with 12 bases in the middle. CDR3 size: 13 residues. Germline V gives CDR1 SQVTM, CDR2 ANQGSEA. CDR3 region: CSVWDPDSYEQYF. The CDR3, as DNA: TGCAGCGTCTGGGATCCCGACTCCTACGAGCAGTACTTC.

This chain joins TRBV27 and TRBJ1-1; D ambiguous. Germline V lookup: CDR1 MNHEY, CDR2 SMNVEV (reference sequence). V was trimmed by 2 bases and J by 5 bases, leaving 9 bases between them. The CDR3 is 13 residues long. The CDR3 DNA reads as TGTGCCAGCAGTTTAGGGCAACTTACTGAAGCTTTCTTT. Amino acid sequence: CASSLGQLTEAFF.

This chain connects TRBV18 to TRBJ2-5, with D perhaps TRBD1 (6 bases). The CDR3 runs to 14 residues. V was shortened by 3 bases and J by 1 base, with 9 bases between the two germline ends. Germline V gene lookup returns CDR1 KGHSH and CDR2 LQKENI. Here the CDR3 reads CASSPEDSQETQYF. In DNA form, the CDR3 reads TGTGCCAGCTCACCTGAGGACAGCCAAGAGACCCAGTACTTC.

The chain uses TRBV27 and TRBJ1-1; unclear D gene. Trimming cost V 4 bases and J 1 base, with 4 bases left between them. From germline, CDR1 is MNHEY and CDR2 SMNVEV (reference sequence). This CDR3 has 12 residues. In DNA, the CDR3 is TGTGCCAGCAGTTCATGGAACACTGAAGCTTTCTTT. Translating gives CASSSWNTEAFF.

This clone appeared a few times. The chain combines TRBV29-1 with TRBJ2-5; 12 nucleotides line up with TRBD2. The CDR3 contains 13 residues. Germline V gene lookup returns CDR1 SQVTM and CDR2 ANQGSEA. V gave up 7 bases and J gave up 6 bases; unmatched junction bases: 6. The CDR3 loop is CSGLAGGPKTQYF. The DNA of the CDR3 is TGCAGCGGTCTAGCGGGGGGGCCAAAGACCCAGTACTTC.

The rearrangement links TRBV6-5 to TRBJ1-1; a possible D gene is TRBD1 (5 bases). Germline V gene lookup returns CDR1 MNHEY and CDR2 SVGAGI. This CDR3 comprises 15 residues. The V and J ends lost 0 bases and 4 bases respectively, with 12 bases between them. In DNA, the CDR3 is TGTGCCAGCAGTTACTCGGATTCAGGGATCACTGAAGCTTTCTTT. This codes for CASSYSDSGITEAFF.